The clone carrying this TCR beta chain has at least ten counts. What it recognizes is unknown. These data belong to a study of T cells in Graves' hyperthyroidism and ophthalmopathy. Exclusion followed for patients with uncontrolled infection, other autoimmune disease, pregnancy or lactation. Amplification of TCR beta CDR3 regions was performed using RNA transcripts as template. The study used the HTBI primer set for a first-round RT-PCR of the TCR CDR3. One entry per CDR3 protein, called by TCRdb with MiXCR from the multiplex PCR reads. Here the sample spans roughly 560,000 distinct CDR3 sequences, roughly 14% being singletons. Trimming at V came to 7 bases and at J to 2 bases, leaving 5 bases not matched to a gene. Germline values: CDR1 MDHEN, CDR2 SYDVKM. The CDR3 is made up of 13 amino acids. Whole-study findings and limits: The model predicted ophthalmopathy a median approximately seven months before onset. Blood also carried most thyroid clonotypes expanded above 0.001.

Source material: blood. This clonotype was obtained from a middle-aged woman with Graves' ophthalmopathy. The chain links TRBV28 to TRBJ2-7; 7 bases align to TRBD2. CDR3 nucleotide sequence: TGTGCCAGCATTAGTGGGACTACCTACGAGCAGTACTTC. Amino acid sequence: CASISGTTYEQYF.